Listed below are T cell receptor beta chains from one sample, sequenced in a study of CD8 T cells in Susac syndrome. MiXCR was run by TCRdb on the immunoSEQ multiplex PCR reads, yielding one entry per CDR3 protein. The table shows around 160,000 distinct CDR3 sequences, with around 93% occurring only once. The sample comprised CD4+ T cells from PBMCs. The receptors come from a human donor in good health. The CDR3 runs from the conserved cysteine through the conserved F or W. The D gene is left open where the match is weak. For some rows the clone size is stated as once, few or many, or as a class when expanded; others skip it.

j_call,d_call,clone_size,v_call,cdr3_aa,cdr3_nt
TRBJ2-5,NA,NA,TRBV5-1,CASSLVPEETQYF,TGCGCCAGCAGCTTGGTGCCCGAAGAGACCCAGTACTTC
TRBJ1-3,NA,NA,TRBV6-2/TRBV6-3,CASSYPPGSSGNTIYF,TGTGCCAGCAGTTACCCACCGGGTTCCTCTGGAAACACCATATATTTT
TRBJ2-1,NA,once,TRBV12-3/TRBV12-4,CAIQGQSYNEQFF,TGTGCCATCCAGGGGCAATCCTACAATGAGCAGTTCTTC
TRBJ1-5,NA,NA,TRBV5-1,CASSTDGNQPQHF,TGCGCCAGCAGCACGGACGGAAATCAGCCCCAGCATTTT
TRBJ1-3,NA,NA,TRBV6-5,CASRRDASGNTIYF,TGTGCCAGCAGGAGGGACGCCTCTGGAAACACCATATATTTT
TRBJ1-1,NA,NA,TRBV6-6,CASSYSSPGRAFF,TGTGCCAGCAGTTACTCGTCCCCTGGGCGGGCTTTCTTT
TRBJ1-1,NA,NA,TRBV5-1,CASSFLQGNTEAFF,TGCGCCAGCAGCTTCTTACAGGGTAACACTGAAGCTTTCTTT
TRBJ1-5,NA,NA,TRBV7-2,CASSFPPGPQHF,TGTGCCAGCAGCTTCCCACCAGGGCCCCAGCATTTT
TRBJ1-1,NA,NA,TRBV12-3/TRBV12-4,CASSLQGGATEAFF,TGTGCCAGCAGTTTACAGGGAGGGGCCACTGAAGCTTTCTTT
TRBJ2-3,NA,NA,TRBV3-1,CASSQPGVGGPGDTQYF,TGTGCCAGCAGCCAACCCGGTGTGGGCGGGCCGGGAGATACGCAGTATTTT
TRBJ2-3,NA,NA,TRBV7-3,CASSLRGRDTQYF,TGTGCCAGCAGCCTCCGGGGCAGGGATACGCAGTATTTT
TRBJ2-1,NA,NA,TRBV14,CASSQHNEQFF,TGTGCCAGCAGCCAACACAATGAGCAGTTCTTC
TRBJ2-2,TRBD1,NA,TRBV6-1,CASSALGTGSPGELFF,TGTGCCAGCAGCGCACTCGGGACAGGTTCCCCCGGGGAGCTGTTTTTT
TRBJ1-1,NA,NA,TRBV5-1,CASSALGTVMNTEAFF,TGCGCCAGCAGCGCGCTTGGGACGGTGATGAACACTGAAGCTTTCTTT
TRBJ2-1,TRBD2,NA,TRBV5-6,CASSSLAGALSSYNEQFF,TGTGCCAGCAGCTCCCTAGCGGGGGCTCTTAGCTCCTACAATGAGCAGTTCTTC
TRBJ1-3,TRBD1,NA,TRBV7-8,CASSSRQGSGNTIYF,TGTGCCAGCAGCTCAAGACAGGGCTCTGGAAACACCATATATTTT
TRBJ2-2,TRBD1,NA,TRBV18,CASSAARGRTGELFF,TGTGCCAGCTCCGCCGCGAGGGGGCGCACCGGGGAGCTGTTTTTT
TRBJ1-1,NA,NA,TRBV12-3/TRBV12-4,CASSLTSGDTEAFF,TGTGCCAGCAGTCTGACAAGTGGGGACACTGAAGCTTTCTTT
TRBJ2-1,TRBD1,NA,TRBV7-9,CASSRAGTGGYEQFF,TGTGCCAGCAGTCGAGCGGGGACAGGGGGGTATGAGCAGTTCTTC
TRBJ2-3,TRBD1,once,TRBV5-1,CASSSGTGSTDTQYF,TGCGCCAGCAGTTCCGGGACAGGTAGCACAGATACGCAGTATTTT
TRBJ2-2,TRBD1,NA,TRBV27,CASSLIWTGAGWTGELFF,TGTGCCAGCAGTTTAATATGGACAGGGGCCGGTTGGACCGGGGAGCTGTTTTTT
TRBJ1-5,TRBD1,NA,TRBV12-5,CASVRGGTGAIHQPQHF,TGTGCTAGTGTCCGAGGCGGGACAGGGGCGATACATCAGCCCCAGCATTTT
TRBJ2-5,TRBD2,NA,TRBV5-4,CASSRGTSGAKTQYF,TGTGCCAGCTCCCGCGGGACTAGCGGGGCCAAGACCCAGTACTTC
TRBJ1-1,TRBD1,NA,TRBV19,CASTSYGTGFGNTEAFF,TGTGCCAGTACCTCATACGGGACAGGGTTCGGGAACACTGAAGCTTTCTTT
TRBJ2-2,TRBD1,NA,TRBV4-1,CASTPVELQDRGSANTGELFF,TGCGCCAGCACCCCCGTTGAGTTACAAGACAGGGGCTCGGCGAACACCGGGGAGCTGTTTTTT
TRBJ2-2,NA,NA,TRBV2,CASTESPGNTGELFF,TGTGCCAGCACCGAAAGTCCGGGGAACACCGGGGAGCTGTTTTTT
TRBJ1-2,TRBD1,NA,TRBV3-1,CASSQGQGDGYTF,TGTGCCAGCAGCCAGGGACAGGGCGATGGCTACACCTTC
TRBJ2-6,NA,NA,TRBV5-1,CASSLDGPGANVLTF,TGCGCCAGCAGCTTGGACGGCCCTGGGGCCAACGTCCTGACTTTC
TRBJ2-6,TRBD2,NA,TRBV2,CASRRGDSGANVLTF,TGTGCCAGCAGGCGGGGGGACTCTGGGGCCAACGTCCTGACTTTC
TRBJ2-3,TRBD2,NA,TRBV5-1,CASSLATTSGAADTQYF,TGCGCCAGCAGCTTGGCGACGACTAGCGGGGCGGCGGATACGCAGTATTTT
TRBJ1-1,NA,once,TRBV7-9,CASSSTGTKNTEAFF,TGTGCCAGCAGCTCGACCGGGACAAAGAACACTGAAGCTTTCTTT
TRBJ1-6,NA,few,TRBV2,CASREREEGSPLHF,TGTGCCAGCAGGGAAAGGGAAGAGGGCTCACCCCTCCACTTT
TRBJ2-3,NA,NA,TRBV5-1,CASSRGAGEFTDTQYF,TGCGCCAGCAGCCGCGGCGCTGGCGAATTCACAGATACGCAGTATTTT
TRBJ1-1,NA,NA,TRBV12-3/TRBV12-4,CASSAGLRDTEAFF,TGTGCCAGCAGCGCAGGACTAAGGGACACTGAAGCTTTCTTT
TRBJ1-1,TRBD1,NA,TRBV7-9,CASSSQGAHTEAFF,TGTGCCAGCAGCTCACAGGGGGCTCACACTGAAGCTTTCTTT
TRBJ2-5,NA,NA,TRBV7-8,CASSLDRAGETQYF,TGTGCCAGCAGCTTAGACAGGGCGGGGGAGACCCAGTACTTC
TRBJ2-5,TRBD2,NA,TRBV6-5,CASTPAGGYQETQYF,TGTGCCAGCACCCCAGCGGGGGGGTACCAAGAGACCCAGTACTTC
TRBJ1-1,NA,NA,TRBV5-6,CASSLGGEPEAFF,TGTGCCAGCAGCTTGGGGGGGGAGCCTGAAGCTTTCTTT
TRBJ2-6,TRBD1,NA,TRBV19,CASSKGQGWANVLTF,TGTGCCAGTAGTAAAGGACAGGGCTGGGCCAACGTCCTGACTTTC
TRBJ2-7,NA,NA,TRBV20-1,CSARFAAHEQYF,TGCAGTGCTAGATTCGCCGCCCACGAGCAGTACTTC
TRBJ2-1,TRBD1,NA,TRBV5-1,CASSLMTGDANEQFF,TGCGCCAGCAGCTTGATGACAGGGGACGCCAATGAGCAGTTCTTC
TRBJ1-1,NA,NA,TRBV5-1,CASSQVVASNTEAFF,TGCGCCAGCAGCCAAGTCGTGGCCTCTAACACTGAAGCTTTCTTT
TRBJ2-7,TRBD2,NA,TRBV20-1,CSAKPGGVFYEQYF,TGCAGTGCCAAACCGGGGGGAGTCTTCTACGAGCAGTACTTC
TRBJ2-4,NA,NA,TRBV5-6,CASSLTGHVNIQYF,TGTGCCAGCAGCTTGACGGGACACGTAAACATTCAGTACTTC
TRBJ1-4,NA,NA,TRBV20-1,CSAVPPADEKLFF,TGCAGTGCTGTTCCCCCGGCGGATGAAAAACTGTTTTTT
TRBJ1-2,TRBD1,NA,TRBV7-9,CASSYDRESYGYTF,TGTGCCAGCAGCTACGACAGGGAATCTTATGGCTACACCTTC
TRBJ2-7,NA,NA,TRBV21-1,CASSLEGEYYEQYF,TGTGCCAGCAGCCTAGAGGGGGAATACTACGAGCAGTACTTC